One sample yielded the 19 T cell receptor beta chains listed below, sequenced in a study of OX40 agonist ivuxolimab in advanced cancers. Libraries were prepared by immunoSEQ multiplex PCR; TCRdb keeps only in-frame clonotypes and omits some of them. The sample lists over 85,000 clones, around nine tenths occurring once. Sequencing used CD4+ or CD8+ T cells sorted from blood, obtained in a trial of the OX40 agonist ivuxolimab. Receptors were obtained from an adult with an advanced solid tumor such as melanoma, head and neck, liver or kidney cancer.

The chain links TRBV6-6 to TRBJ1-1; D is uncertain. This CDR3 spans 14 amino acids. CDR1 is MNHNY and CDR2 is SVGAGI in the germline V gene (reference sequence). The V gene lost 7 bases and the J gene lost 1 base, with 13 bases spanning the gap. In DNA, the CDR3 is TGTGCCAGCACGGGTGGTGAACGGAACACTGAAGCTTTCTTT. Protein sequence: CASTGGERNTEAFF.

This chain links TRBV7-2 with TRBJ2-3; TRBD2 is a possible D gene (7 bases). The CDR3 sequence is 15 residues long. CDR1 and CDR2 (germline): SGHTA, FQGNSA. Trimming took 0 bases from V and 4 from J, leaving 11 bases between them. CDR3 protein: CASSLAGAGADTQYF. In nucleotides, the CDR3 is TGTGCCAGCAGCTTAGCGGGGGCGGGAGCAGATACGCAGTATTTT.

There are many counts of this clone. V is TRBV19 and J is TRBJ1-5; TRBD1 might be the D (5 bases). The CDR3 is 13 residues long. Trimming removed 7 bases at V and 7 bases at J, with 14 bases between. The V gene's germline CDR1 is LNHDA and CDR2 SQIVND (reference sequence). This CDR3 reads CASNTGATQPQHF. DNA for the CDR3: TGTGCCAGTAATACAGGAGCCACGCAGCCCCAGCATTTT.

The J gene is TRBJ1-1, the V gene TRBV9; 8 positions match TRBD1. CDR1 SGDLS and CDR2 YYNGEE come from the germline V gene. CDR3 size: 15 residues. Unmatched junction bases numbered 8, after V lost 3 bases and J lost 4 bases. The chain's CDR3 is CASSANPGGLTEAFF. CDR3 DNA: TGTGCCAGCAGCGCCAATCCAGGGGGCCTCACTGAAGCTTTCTTT.

The chain carries TRBV18 and TRBJ2-7, with D uncertain. The CDR3 consists of 13 residues. Trimming shortened V by 2 bases and J by 4 bases, and 9 bases separated the two germline ends. The V gene's germline CDR1 is KGHSH and CDR2 LQKENI. CDR3 coding DNA: TGTGCCAGCTCACCAGGCAATCAGTACGAGCAGTACTTC. It is translated as CASSPGNQYEQYF.

The chain recombines TRBV9 with TRBJ1-1, with D maybe TRBD1 (6 bases). Trimming left V 4 bases short and J 2 bases short, with 15 bases between. The germline V gene has CDR1 SGDLS and CDR2 YYNGEE. The CDR3 has 15 residues. CDR3 sequence (DNA): TGTGCCAGCAGCATAGGGACAAGTGAAAACACTGAAGCTTTCTTT. It is translated as CASSIGTSENTEAFF.

The CDR3 spells CASSLRTVGYTF. The CDR3 nucleotides read TGTGCCAGCAGTTTAAGGACAGTCGGCTACACCTTC. This chain links TRBV28 with TRBJ1-2; D might be TRBD1 (6 bases). The CDR3 consists of 12 residues. Germline CDR1 is MDHEN and CDR2 is SYDVKM. V lost 2 bases and J 8 bases, leaving 9 bases between the germline ends.

The CDR3 reads CASSESQGAIYGYTF. DNA for the CDR3: TGTGCCAGCAGTGAATCCCAGGGGGCGATCTATGGCTACACCTTC. The rearrangement uses TRBV2 and TRBJ1-2; 8 positions agree with TRBD1. V trimming: 2 bases; J trimming: 4 bases; junction bases outside the gene matches: 6. Per the germline V gene, CDR1 is SNHLY and CDR2 is FYNNEI. This CDR3 has 15 amino acids.

The chain carries TRBV7-9 and TRBJ1-6, with a possible D match to TRBD1 (6 bases). CDR3 size: 15 residues. The germline V and J ends were trimmed by 0 bases and 6 bases, with 9 bases remaining between them. CDR1 and CDR2 (germline): SEHNR, FQNEAQ (reference sequence). The CDR3 region has the DNA TGTGCCAGCAGCTTAGCCGGGGGCGGTAATTCACCCCTCCACTTT. Protein product: CASSLAGGGNSPLHF.

The chain is built from TRBV2 and TRBJ2-1; TRBD1 aligns across 9 bases. The CDR3 loop spans 14 amino acids. CDR1 SNHLY and CDR2 FYNNEI come from the germline V gene. With 6 bases clipped from V and 5 bases from J, the junction kept 5 bases outside the gene matches. DNA of the CDR3: TGTGCCAGCAGGGAACAGGGGGCTGACAATGAGCAGTTCTTC. It is translated as CASREQGADNEQFF.

J is TRBJ1-4 and V is TRBV4-3; TRBD1 is a possible D gene (6 bases). Trimming pared 3 bases from V and 10 bases from J, leaving 18 bases between. Germline CDR1 reads LGHNA; CDR2 reads YSLEER. The CDR3 runs to 15 residues. The CDR3 loop reads CASSQNLLGAAKLFF. CDR3 bases: TGCGCCAGCAGCCAGAACCTCCTGGGGGCGGCAAAACTGTTTTTT.

This chain joins TRBV9 and TRBJ2-6; 7 bases line up with TRBD1. The length of the CDR3 is 16 residues. The V gene end was trimmed by 4 bases and the J gene end by 2 bases; junction bases not matched to a gene: 6. The germline V gene encodes CDR1 SGDLS and CDR2 YYNGEE. In DNA form, the CDR3 reads TGTGCCAGCAGCCCCGATCAGGGGGCTGGGGCCAACGTCCTGACTTTC. This sequence encodes CASSPDQGAGANVLTF.

As concerns this clone: The sample contains more than one DNA sequence encoding this CDR3. In DNA, the CDR3 is TGTGCCAGCAGCTTATCAGGGGGCAATTCACCCCTCCACTTT. This gives the protein CASSLSGGNSPLHF. The chain carries TRBV7-6 and TRBJ1-6, with 8 nucleotides matching TRBD1. V lost 2 bases, J lost 7 bases, and 1 base stayed unmatched. Germline CDR1 SGHVS, CDR2 FNYEAQ. The CDR3 runs 14 residues.

Here the CDR3 reads CASSPAGGASYEQYF. CDR3 DNA sequence: TGTGCCAGCAGCCCCGCAGGGGGCGCCTCCTACGAGCAGTACTTC. The chain couples TRBV28 to TRBJ2-7; TRBD1 matches at 8 bases. Germline CDR1 is MDHEN and CDR2 is SYDVKM. The CDR3 is 15 residues long. J gave up 0 bases and V 6 bases, and 7 bases lay outside the gene matches.

The chain uses TRBV7-3 and TRBJ2-2; D might be TRBD1 (6 bases). The CDR3 runs 16 residues. Germline loops: CDR1 SGHTA, CDR2 FQGTGA. Trimming removed 0 bases from V and 3 bases from J, with 11 bases in between. CDR3 nucleotide sequence: TGTGCCAGCAGCTTAACGCCTACAGGGTACACCGGGGAGCTGTTTTTT. As protein: CASSLTPTGYTGELFF.

This clone was seen repeatedly, ten times or more. V gene TRBV12-5 combines with J gene TRBJ2-1, with D tentatively TRBD1 (6 bases). This CDR3 has 14 amino acids. Trimming took off 4 bases at V and 8 bases at J, with 15 bases between the two ends. The germline CDR1 and CDR2 sequences are LGHNT and FRNRAP. CDR3 protein: CASGSREQGYEQFF. CDR3 DNA sequence: TGTGCTAGTGGTTCCAGGGAACAGGGCTATGAGCAGTTCTTC.

This clone has just a few counts. No conserved phenylalanine or tryptophan ends this CDR3, so it is likely a read error. The V and J genes are TRBV5-1 and TRBJ1-6; D is undetermined. CDR1 is SGHRS and CDR2 is YFSETQ in the germline V gene. The CDR3 totals 16 residues. The ends were cut back, 4 bases at V and 0 bases at J, with 11 bases in the middle. The CDR3, as DNA: TGCGCCAGCAGCCCGGACGGAATCTCCTATAATTCACCCCTCCACCTT. This sequence encodes CASSPDGISYNSPLHL.

The chain carries TRBV7-2 and TRBJ2-7; 7 bases fit TRBD2. The CDR3 covers 15 residues. V dropped 2 bases and J dropped 4; count of bases not matched to a gene: 8. Germline V gene lookup returns CDR1 SGHTA and CDR2 FQGNSA. The CDR3 sequence: CASSLQTSPFYEQYF. The CDR3 nucleotides read TGTGCCAGCAGCTTACAGACTAGCCCTTTTTACGAGCAGTACTTC.

This rearrangement joins TRBV5-1 to TRBJ2-5; D tentatively reads TRBD1 or TRBD2 (5 bases each). The germline V gene encodes CDR1 SGHRS and CDR2 YFSETQ. The CDR3 is 16 residues long. The V gene lost 0 bases and the J gene lost 5 bases, with 17 bases spanning the gap. CDR3 amino acids: CASSLGDLPAAETQYF. The DNA of the CDR3 is TGCGCCAGCAGCTTGGGGGACCTCCCGGCGGCGGAGACCCAGTACTTC.